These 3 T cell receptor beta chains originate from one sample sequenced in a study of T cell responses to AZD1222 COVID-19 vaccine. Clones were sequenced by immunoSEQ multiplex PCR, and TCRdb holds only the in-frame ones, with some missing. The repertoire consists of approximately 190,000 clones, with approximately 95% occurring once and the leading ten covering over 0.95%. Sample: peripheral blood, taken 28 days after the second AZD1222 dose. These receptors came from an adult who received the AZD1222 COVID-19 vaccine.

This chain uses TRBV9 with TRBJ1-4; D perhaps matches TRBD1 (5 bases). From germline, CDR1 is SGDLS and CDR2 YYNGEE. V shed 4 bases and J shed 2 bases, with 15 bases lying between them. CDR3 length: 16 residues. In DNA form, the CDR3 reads TGTGCCAGCAGCATAACGACAGATTCGACTAATGAAAAACTGTTTTTT. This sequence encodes CASSITTDSTNEKLFF.

CDR3 DNA: TGTGCCAGCAGCGGAGGGGCGGGGGTTCAGCCCCAGCATTTT. It encodes CASSGGAGVQPQHF. The V gene is TRBV3-1 (or the pseudogene TRBV3-2), the J gene TRBJ1-5, with D possibly matching TRBD1 (5 bases). The CDR3 is made up of 14 amino acids. V lost 5 bases, J lost 6 bases, and 14 bases lay in between. Germline CDR1 and CDR2: LGHDT and YNNKEL (reference sequence).

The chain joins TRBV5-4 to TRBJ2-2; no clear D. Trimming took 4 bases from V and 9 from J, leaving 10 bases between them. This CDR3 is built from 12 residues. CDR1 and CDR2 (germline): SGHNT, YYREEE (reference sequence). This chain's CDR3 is CASSLPGWELFF. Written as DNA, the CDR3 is TGTGCCAGCAGCCTACCCGGGTGGGAGCTGTTTTTT. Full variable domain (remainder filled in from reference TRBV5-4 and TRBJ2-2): ETGVTQSPTHLIKTRGQQVTLRCSSQSGHNTVSWYQQALGQGPQFIFQYYREEENGRGNFPPRFSGLQFPNYSSELNVNALELDDSALYLCASSLPGWELFFGEGSRLTVL.